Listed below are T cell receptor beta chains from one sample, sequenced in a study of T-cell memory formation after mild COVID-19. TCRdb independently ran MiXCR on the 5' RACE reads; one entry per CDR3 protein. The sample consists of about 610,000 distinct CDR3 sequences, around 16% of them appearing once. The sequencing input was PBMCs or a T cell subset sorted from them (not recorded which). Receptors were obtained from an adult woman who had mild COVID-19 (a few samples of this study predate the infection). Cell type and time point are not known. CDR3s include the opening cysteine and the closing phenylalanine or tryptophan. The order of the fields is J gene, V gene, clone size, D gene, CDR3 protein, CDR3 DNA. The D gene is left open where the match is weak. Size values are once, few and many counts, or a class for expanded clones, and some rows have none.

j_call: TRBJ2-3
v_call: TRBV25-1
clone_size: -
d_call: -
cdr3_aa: CASSDSVRDTQYF
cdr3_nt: TGTGCCAGCAGTGATTCGGTGAGGGATACGCAGTATTTT

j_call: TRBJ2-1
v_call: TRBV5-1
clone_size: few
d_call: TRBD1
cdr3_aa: CASSLVLTGVRYNEQFF
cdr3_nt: TGCGCCAGCAGCTTGGTGCTGACAGGGGTTCGCTACAATGAGCAGTTCTTC

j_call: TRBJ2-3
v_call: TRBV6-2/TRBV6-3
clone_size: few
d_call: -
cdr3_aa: CASSYDYIAQADTQYF
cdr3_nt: TGTGCCAGCAGTTACGACTACATCGCCCAGGCAGATACGCAGTATTTT

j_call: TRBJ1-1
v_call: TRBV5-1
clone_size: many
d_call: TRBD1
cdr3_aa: CASSRGQIEEAFF
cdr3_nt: TGCGCCAGCAGCCGGGGACAGATTGAGGAAGCTTTCTTT

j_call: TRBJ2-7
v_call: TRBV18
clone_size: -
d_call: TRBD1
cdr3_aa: CASSPRDRGVSYEQYF
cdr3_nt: TGTGCCAGCTCACCCCGCGACAGGGGGGTATCCTACGAGCAGTACTTC

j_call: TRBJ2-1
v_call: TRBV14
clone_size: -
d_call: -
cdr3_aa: CASSQVSGKTYNEQFF
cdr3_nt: TGTGCCAGCAGCCAAGTGTCGGGTAAAACCTACAATGAGCAGTTCTTC

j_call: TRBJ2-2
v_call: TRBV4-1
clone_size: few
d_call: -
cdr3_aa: CASSQVSPGNTGELFF
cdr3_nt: TGCGCCAGCAGCCAAGTCAGTCCAGGGAACACCGGGGAGCTGTTTTTT

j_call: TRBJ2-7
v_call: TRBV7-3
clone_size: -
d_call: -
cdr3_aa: CASSADGSYEQYF
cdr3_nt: TGTGCCAGCAGCGCGGACGGATCCTACGAGCAGTACTTC

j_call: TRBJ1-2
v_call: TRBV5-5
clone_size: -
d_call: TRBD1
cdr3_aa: CASSRGDRDYGYTF
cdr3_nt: TGTGCCAGCAGCAGGGGGGACAGGGACTATGGCTACACCTTC

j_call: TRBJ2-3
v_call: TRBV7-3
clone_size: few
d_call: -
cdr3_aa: CASSFRLGTDTQYF
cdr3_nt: TGTGCCAGCAGCTTCCGGCTAGGCACAGATACGCAGTATTTT

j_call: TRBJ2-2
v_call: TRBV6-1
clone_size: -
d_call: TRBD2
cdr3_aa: CASSEVLAGNTGELFF
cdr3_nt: TGTGCCAGCAGTGAAGTACTAGCGGGGAACACCGGGGAGCTGTTTTTT

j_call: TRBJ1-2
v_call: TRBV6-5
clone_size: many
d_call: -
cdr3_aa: CASSYSGVNYGYTF
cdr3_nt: TGTGCCAGCAGTTACTCAGGGGTGAACTATGGCTACACCTTC

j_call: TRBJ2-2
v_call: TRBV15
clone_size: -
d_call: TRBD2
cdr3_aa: CATSATSGGAAGELFF
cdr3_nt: TGTGCCACCAGCGCAACTAGCGGGGGGGCCGCCGGGGAGCTGTTTTTT

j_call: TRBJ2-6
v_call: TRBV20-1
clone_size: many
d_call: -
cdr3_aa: CSARDQQGRSGANVLTF
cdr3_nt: TGCAGTGCTAGAGATCAACAGGGACGCTCTGGGGCCAACGTCCTGACTTTC

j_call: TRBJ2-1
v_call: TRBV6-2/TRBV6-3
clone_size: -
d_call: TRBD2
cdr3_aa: CASSSWTSGNYEQFF
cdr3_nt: TGTGCCAGCAGTTCCTGGACTAGCGGGAATTATGAGCAGTTCTTC

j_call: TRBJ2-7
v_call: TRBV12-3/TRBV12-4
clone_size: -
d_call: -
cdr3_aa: CASSLGGIIYEQYF
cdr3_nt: TGTGCCAGCAGTTTGGGGGGCATCATCTACGAGCAGTACTTC

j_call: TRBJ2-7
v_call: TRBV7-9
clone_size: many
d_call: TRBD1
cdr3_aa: CASSPGTGILEQYF
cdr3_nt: TGTGCCAGCAGCCCCGGGACAGGGATTCTCGAGCAGTACTTC

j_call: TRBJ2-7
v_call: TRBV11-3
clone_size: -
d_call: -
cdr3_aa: CASSLLTVNSYEQYF
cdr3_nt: TGTGCCAGCAGCTTACTGACAGTAAACTCCTACGAGCAGTACTTC

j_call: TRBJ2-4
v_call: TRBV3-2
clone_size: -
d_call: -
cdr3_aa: CASSQGMYIQYF
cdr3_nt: TGTGCCAGCAGCCAAGGAATGTACATTCAGTACTTC

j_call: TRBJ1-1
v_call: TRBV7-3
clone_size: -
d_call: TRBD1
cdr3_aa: CASSNGQGAPKAFF
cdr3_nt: TGTGCCAGCAGCAATGGACAGGGGGCGCCTAAAGCTTTCTTT

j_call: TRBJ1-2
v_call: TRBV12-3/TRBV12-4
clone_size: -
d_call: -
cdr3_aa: CASSFGLEVRYTF
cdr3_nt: TGTGCCAGCAGTTTTGGCTTGGAGGTGCGCTACACCTTC

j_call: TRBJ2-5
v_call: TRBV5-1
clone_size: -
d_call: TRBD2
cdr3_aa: CASSLVAGSQETQYF
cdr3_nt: TGCGCCAGCAGCTTGGTAGCGGGGTCTCAGGAGACCCAGTACTTC

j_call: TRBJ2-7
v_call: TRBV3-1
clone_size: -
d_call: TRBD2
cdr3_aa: CASRSGGFPYEQYF
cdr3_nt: TGTGCCAGCAGGAGCGGGGGATTCCCCTACGAGCAGTACTTC

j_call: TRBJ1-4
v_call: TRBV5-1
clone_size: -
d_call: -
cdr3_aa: CASSLAGEGNEKLFF
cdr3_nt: TGCGCCAGCAGCTTGGCCGGGGAAGGTAATGAAAAACTGTTTTTT

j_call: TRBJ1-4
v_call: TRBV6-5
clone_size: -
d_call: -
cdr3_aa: CASHQGLATNEKLFF
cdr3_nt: TGTGCCAGCCACCAAGGGTTAGCAACTAATGAAAAACTGTTTTTT

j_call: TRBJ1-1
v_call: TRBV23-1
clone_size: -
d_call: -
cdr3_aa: CASSQGQFMTEAFF
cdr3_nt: TGCGCCAGCAGTCAAGGGCAGTTTATGACTGAAGCTTTCTTT

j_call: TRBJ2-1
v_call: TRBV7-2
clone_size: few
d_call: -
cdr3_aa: CASSLVGSYPEQFF
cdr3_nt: TGTGCCAGCAGCTTGGTCGGGAGTTACCCTGAGCAGTTCTTC

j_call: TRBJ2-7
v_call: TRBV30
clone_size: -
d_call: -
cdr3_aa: CAWSSGPRGEPYEQYF
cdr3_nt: TGTGCCTGGAGTTCCGGGCCCAGGGGCGAACCCTACGAGCAGTACTTC

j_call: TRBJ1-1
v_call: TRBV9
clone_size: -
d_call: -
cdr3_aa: CASSVSLGEGFTEAFF
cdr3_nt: TGTGCCAGCAGCGTAAGTTTGGGGGAAGGGTTCACTGAAGCTTTCTTT

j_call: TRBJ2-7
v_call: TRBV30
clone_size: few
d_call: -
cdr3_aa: CAWSVLRVGEQYF
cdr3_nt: TGTGCCTGGAGTGTACTACGAGTGGGCGAGCAGTACTTC

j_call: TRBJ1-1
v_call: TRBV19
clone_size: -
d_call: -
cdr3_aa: CASNYGLMNTEAFF
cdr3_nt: TGTGCCAGTAATTACGGCCTCATGAACACTGAAGCTTTCTTT

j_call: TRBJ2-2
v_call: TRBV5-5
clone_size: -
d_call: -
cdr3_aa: CASSREWAGELFF
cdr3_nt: TGTGCCAGCAGCCGAGAGTGGGCCGGGGAGCTGTTTTTT

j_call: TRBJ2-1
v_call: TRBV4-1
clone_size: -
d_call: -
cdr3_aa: CASSSRGLNEQFF
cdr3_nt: TGCGCCAGCAGCTCCCGGGGTTTGAATGAGCAGTTCTTC